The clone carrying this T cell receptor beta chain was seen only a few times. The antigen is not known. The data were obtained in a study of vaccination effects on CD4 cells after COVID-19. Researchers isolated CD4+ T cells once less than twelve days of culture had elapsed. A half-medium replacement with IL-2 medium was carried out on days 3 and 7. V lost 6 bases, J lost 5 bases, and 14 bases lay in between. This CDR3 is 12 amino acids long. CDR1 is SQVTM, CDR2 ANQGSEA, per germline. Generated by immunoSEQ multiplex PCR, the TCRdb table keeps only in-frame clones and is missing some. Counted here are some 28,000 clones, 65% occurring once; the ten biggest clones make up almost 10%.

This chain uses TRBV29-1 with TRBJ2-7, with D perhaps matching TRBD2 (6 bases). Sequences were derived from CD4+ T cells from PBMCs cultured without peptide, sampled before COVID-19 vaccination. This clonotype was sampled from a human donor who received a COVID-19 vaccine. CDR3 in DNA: TGCAGCGTACCCCTGGGGGGAAACGAGCAGTACTTC. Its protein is CSVPLGGNEQYF.